This T cell receptor (beta chain) was found in a study of shared clonotypes between healthy human individuals. The CDR3 length is 15 residues. Germline V gene data show CDR1 as MNHNS and CDR2 as SASEGT. V gave up 2 bases and J gave up 5 bases, with 15 bases separating them. For every subset, genomic DNA was evenly distributed across several immunoSEQ plates. Sorted-subset replicate PCRs used about 200 ng DNA, around 27,000 T cell genomes. In the authors' workflow: Junction-only sequences without quality scores came from ImmunoSEQ, so filtering differed. TCRdb's copy holds only in-frame clones and misses some; the assay was immunoSEQ multiplex PCR. That table supplies the V and J calls and clone size; D and trimming were determined from the DNA. The table lists approximately 980,000 clones, over 60% of them singletons.

This chain connects TRBV6-1 to TRBJ2-5, with D uncertain. The sequence came from a man in his late teens or twenties in good health. Sequencing was performed on memory CD4+ T cells sorted from blood. Sample subset: CD45RA-negative fraction. Here the CDR3 reads CASSEFNRGKETQYF. The CDR3 DNA reads TGTGCCAGCAGTGAATTTAACCGAGGCAAGGAGACCCAGTACTTC.